The rows below give T cell receptor beta chains drawn from one sample of a study of T cells in Graves' hyperthyroidism and ophthalmopathy. TCRdb re-called the multiplex PCR reads through MiXCR, storing one row per CDR3 protein. This sample has fewer than 450,000 distinct CDR3 sequences, with less than 20% found just once. The sequenced sample consisted of blood. All receptors derive from a man younger than 35 with Graves' ophthalmopathy. The CDR3 runs from the conserved cysteine through the conserved F or W. D genes are given only for firm matches. Expanded clones are given a class, and other clones once, few, many or no size at all.

abundance,d_gene,v_gene,j_gene,CDR3aa,CDR3nt
many,TRBD1,TRBV3-1,TRBJ1-3,CASSPGQLTGNTIYF,TGTGCCAGCAGCCCGGGACAGTTAACTGGAAACACCATATATTTT
many,-,TRBV7-3,TRBJ2-1,CASSPAGPYNEQFF,TGTGCCAGCAGCCCAGCAGGGCCCTACAATGAGCAGTTCTTC
few,-,TRBV7-9,TRBJ2-5,CASSLRRDQETQYF,TGTGCCAGCAGCTTACGAAGGGACCAAGAGACCCAGTACTTC
once,-,TRBV28,TRBJ1-1,CATWGGGNTEAFF,TGTGCCACTTGGGGGGGGGGGAACACTGAAGCTTTCTTT
many,-,TRBV2,TRBJ1-5,CASRGEGNQPQHF,TGTGCCAGCAGGGGCGAGGGCAATCAGCCCCAGCATTTT
-,-,TRBV7-3,TRBJ2-3,CASSLGYFDTQYF,TGTGCCAGCAGCTTAGGGTATTTCGATACGCAGTATTTT
many,-,TRBV7-9,TRBJ2-7,CASSLPGQVYEQYF,TGTGCCAGCAGTTTGCCGGGACAAGTATACGAGCAGTACTTC
many,-,TRBV2,TRBJ2-5,CASSSTAHSETQYF,TGTGCCAGCTCCTCGACAGCCCACTCGGAGACCCAGTACTTC
many,-,TRBV12-3/TRBV12-4,TRBJ2-4,CASSFTGPQNIQYF,TGTGCCAGCAGTTTTACAGGGCCTCAAAACATTCAGTACTTC
many,-,TRBV20-1,TRBJ1-1,CSARDLTNPMNTEAFF,TGCAGTGCTAGAGATCTGACAAACCCCATGAACACTGAAGCTTTCTTT
many,-,TRBV20-1,TRBJ1-5,CSASRVGDLYQPQHF,TGCAGTGCTAGCCGTGTCGGGGACCTATACCAGCCCCAGCATTTT
many,-,TRBV2,TRBJ1-2,CASSESGPNYGYTF,TGTGCCAGCAGTGAATCCGGGCCTAACTATGGCTACACCTTC
-,-,TRBV2,TRBJ1-1,CASGMDFGAFF,TGTGCCAGCGGAATGGATTTTGGAGCTTTCTTT
many,TRBD1,TRBV5-6,TRBJ1-1,CASSLFDRVNTEAFF,TGTGCCAGCAGCTTGTTCGACAGGGTGAACACTGAAGCTTTCTTT
-,TRBD2,TRBV10-1,TRBJ2-7,CASSEWSGGAFNEQYF,TGCGCCAGCAGTGAGTGGAGCGGGGGGGCCTTTAACGAGCAGTACTTC
few,TRBD1,TRBV20-1,TRBJ1-2,CSGPTGVYGYTF,TGCAGTGGCCCGACAGGGGTCTATGGCTACACCTTC
few,-,TRBV9,TRBJ2-3,CASSATGETDTQYF,TGTGCCAGCAGCGCAACCGGGGAAACAGATACGCAGTATTTT
-,TRBD1,TRBV6-5,TRBJ1-5,CASSYAGGGNQPQHF,TGCGCCAGCAGTTACGCAGGGGGCGGCAATCAGCCCCAGCATTTT
-,-,TRBV19,TRBJ2-1,CASSRPGGGWAGNEQFF,TGTGCCAGTAGCCGCCCGGGCGGAGGTTGGGCGGGGAATGAGCAGTTCTTC
-,-,TRBV29-1,TRBJ1-1,CSPQINTEAFF,TGCAGCCCACAAATCAACACTGAAGCTTTCTTT
-,TRBD2,TRBV11-2,TRBJ2-7,CASSRTGGSSSGRAWEQYF,TGTGCCAGCAGCAGAACAGGGGGCTCTTCTAGCGGGAGGGCGTGGGAGCAGTACTTC
many,-,TRBV11-1,TRBJ2-7,CASSVDGRRIGKQYF,TGTGCCAGCAGCGTCGATGGACGGCGCATTGGCAAGCAGTACTTC
-,TRBD1,TRBV6-1,TRBJ2-7,CASSPSTGFYEQYF,TGTGCCAGCAGTCCCTCGACAGGGTTCTACGAGCAGTACTTC
-,-,TRBV20-1,TRBJ1-3,CSANSALFGAAENTIYF,TGCAGTGCTAACTCTGCTCTATTTGGGGCGGCGGAAAACACCATATATTTT
many,TRBD1,TRBV10-1,TRBJ1-1,CASSESTGDHTEAFF,TGCGCCAGCAGTGAGTCGACAGGGGACCACACTGAAGCTTTCTTT
many,TRBD1,TRBV2,TRBJ1-2,CASSFLDRVQSGYTF,TGTGCCAGCAGCTTTCTGGACAGGGTCCAAAGTGGCTACACCTTC
few,-,TRBV6-1,TRBJ2-7,CASSEGAGAYEQYF,TGTGCCAGCAGCGAAGGGGCAGGGGCCTACGAGCAGTACTTC
-,TRBD1,TRBV12-3/TRBV12-4,TRBJ2-1,CASSDRGPLSNEQFF,TGTGCCAGCAGTGACAGGGGTCCATTATCCAATGAGCAGTTCTTC
many,-,TRBV6-2/TRBV6-3,TRBJ2-2,CASSYSKQGTGELFF,TGTGCCAGCAGTTACTCAAAACAGGGAACCGGGGAGCTGTTTTTT
many,-,TRBV20-1,TRBJ2-7,CSAPTATSSYEQYF,TGCAGTGCCCCGACAGCCACTAGCTCCTACGAGCAGTACTTC
many,TRBD2,TRBV2,TRBJ2-1,CASSELAGRGTQFF,TGTGCCAGCAGTGAGCTAGCGGGTCGGGGGACCCAGTTCTTC
many,-,TRBV7-2,TRBJ2-3,CASSLGGAVWGDTQYF,TGTGCCAGCAGCTTAGGAGGGGCGGTTTGGGGAGATACGCAGTATTTT
many,-,TRBV4-1,TRBJ1-1,CASSQVGVNTEAFF,TGCGCCAGCAGCCAAGTCGGAGTGAACACTGAAGCTTTCTTT
-,TRBD1,TRBV6-1,TRBJ1-5,CASSAFSTGNQPQHF,TGTGCCAGCAGTGCATTTTCGACAGGGAATCAGCCCCAGCATTTT
many,-,TRBV28,TRBJ2-3,CASSLTTDRTDTQYF,TGTGCCAGCAGTTTAACCACCGACCGCACAGATACGCAGTATTTT
many,-,TRBV7-2,TRBJ2-1,CASSLVSLSSYNEQFF,TGTGCCAGCAGCTTAGTCTCCCTGAGCTCCTACAATGAGCAGTTCTTC
few,-,TRBV16,TRBJ2-2,CASSHSTASNTGELFF,TGTGCCAGCAGCCATTCGACAGCTTCGAACACCGGGGAGCTGTTTTTT
-,-,TRBV20-1,TRBJ2-5,CSARAQFQETQYF,TGCAGTGCTAGAGCACAGTTTCAAGAGACCCAGTACTTC
-,-,TRBV19,TRBJ1-1,CASSMQGLNTEAFF,TGTGCCAGTAGTATGCAGGGGTTGAACACTGAAGCTTTCTTT
many,-,TRBV11-1,TRBJ1-2,CASTNGGTYGYTF,TGTGCCAGCACCAATGGGGGAACCTATGGCTACACCTTC